Listed here are 21 T cell receptor beta chains from one sample, sequenced in a study of cytomegalovirus exposure and HLA in healthy donors. The study ran its PCR with 60 Vbeta and 13 Jbeta primers. TCRdb keeps only in-frame clones here, not all; method: immunoSEQ multiplex PCR. The table lists about 150,000 clones, around 80% of them singletons, with 0.95% to 1.5% in the top ten. Material: PBMCs. The receptors stem from a boy younger than 10 in good health and CMV-seronegative.

This rearrangement joins TRBV27 to TRBJ1-2; D not certain. The germline gives CDR1 MNHEY, CDR2 SMNVEV (reference sequence). The CDR3 contains 21 residues. V dropped 5 bases and J dropped 3 bases, with 34 bases sitting between them. The chain's CDR3 is CASSPSRVSTRPGGKDYGYTF. CDR3 nucleotide sequence: TGTGCCAGCAGTCCATCCCGGGTTTCGACCCGACCGGGAGGTAAGGACTATGGCTACACCTTC.

The chain combines TRBV5-6 with TRBJ2-7, with D maybe TRBD2 (6 bases). Deletions cut 0 bases from V and 6 bases from J, with 10 bases between. This CDR3 region has 13 residues. CDR1 SGHDT and CDR2 YYEEEE come from the germline V gene. The CDR3 DNA is TGTGCCAGCAGCTTGGGGTCCGGGGGCGAGCAGTACTTC. This translates into CASSLGSGGEQYF.

This chain uses TRBV7-2 with TRBJ1-2; 7 bases are shared with TRBD1. This CDR3 comprises 12 residues. Germline loops: CDR1 SGHTA, CDR2 FQGNSA. V shed 5 bases, J shed 8 bases, and the junction held 5 bases outside the gene matches. CDR3 protein: CASSQTGYGYTF. As DNA, the CDR3 is TGTGCCAGCAGCCAGACAGGGTACGGCTACACCTTC.

V gene TRBV6-1 combines with J gene TRBJ2-1; 7 bases are shared with TRBD2. J gave up 10 bases and V 6 bases, and 6 bases lay outside the gene matches. The CDR3 is made up of 12 amino acids. In germline, CDR1 is MNHNS, CDR2 SASEGT. CDR3 nucleotides: TGTGCCAGCAGCGAGACTAGCACGGAGCAGTTCTTC. Translation: CASSETSTEQFF.

V usage is TRBV19 and J usage is TRBJ1-5, with no clear D. Germline CDR1 is LNHDA and CDR2 is SQIVND (reference sequence). The germline V and J ends were trimmed by 6 bases and 7 bases, with 10 bases remaining between them. There are 12 residues in the CDR3. CDR3 in DNA: TGTGCCAGTAGCTTAAGGCGGCAGCCCCAGCATTTT. Protein sequence: CASSLRRQPQHF. The whole variable domain, filled in from reference TRBV19 and TRBJ1-5, reads DGGITQSPKYLFRKEGQNVTLSCEQNLNHDAMYWYRQDPGQGLRLIYYSQIVNDFQKGDIAEGYSVSREKKESFPLTVTSAQKNPTAFYLCASSLRRQPQHFGDGTRLSIL.

The genes are TRBV6-5 and TRBJ1-4; TRBD1 matches 9 bases. This CDR3 is built from 13 residues. Germline V lookup: CDR1 MNHEY, CDR2 SVGAGI. J was trimmed by 8 bases and V by 6 bases; bases with no gene match: 4. The CDR3 coding sequence is TGTGCCAGCAGCGGGACAGGGAACGAAAAACTGTTTTTT. Residues: CASSGTGNEKLFF.

The CDR3 protein is CASSQDLRGTGGEQYF. The CDR3 DNA follows: TGCGCCAGCAGCCAAGATTTGCGGGGTACAGGGGGCGAGCAGTACTTC. This rearrangement joins TRBV4-1 to TRBJ2-7; 8 nucleotides agree with TRBD1. There are 16 residues in the CDR3. In germline, CDR1 is MGHRA, CDR2 YSYEKL. Losses at the gene ends were 0 bases for V and 6 bases for J; bases not matched to a gene: 10.

V gene TRBV5-1 combines with J gene TRBJ1-5, with 8 bases matching TRBD1. CDR3 length equals 14 residues. With 4 bases clipped from V and 3 bases from J, the junction kept 3 bases outside the gene matches. Germline V lookup: CDR1 SGHRS, CDR2 YFSETQ. The CDR3 region is CASSAGGLNQPQHF. The CDR3 DNA reads TGCGCCAGCAGCGCAGGGGGCCTCAATCAGCCCCAGCATTTT.

This chain links TRBV5-4 with TRBJ2-7; TRBD2 matches 14 bases. Trimming at V came to 0 bases and at J to 6 bases, leaving 11 bases not matched to a gene. The CDR3 spans 18 residues. From germline, CDR1 is SGHNT and CDR2 YYREEE (reference sequence). This CDR3 is CASSLGPGLAGVKAEQYF. The CDR3 region has the DNA TGTGCCAGCAGCTTGGGGCCGGGACTAGCGGGAGTAAAGGCCGAGCAGTACTTC.

V is TRBV19 and J is TRBJ2-7; 8 nucleotides match TRBD1. Germline values: CDR1 LNHDA, CDR2 SQIVND (reference sequence). The CDR3 has 13 residues. V was clipped by 4 bases and J by 6 bases; unmatched bases: 5. In nucleotides, the CDR3 is TGTGCCAGTAGTACCGACAGGGGATCCGAGCAGTACGTC. The encoded protein is CASSTDRGSEQYV.

This clone was recorded only once. The rearrangement joins TRBV4-3 to TRBJ2-3; 7 bases fit TRBD2. J was trimmed by 5 bases and V by 2 bases; bases with no gene match: 4. Germline-derived CDR1 and CDR2 are LGHNA and YSLEER. CDR3 length equals 14 residues. The CDR3 DNA follows: TGCGCCAGCAGCCAATTAGCGGGTCTAGATACGCAGTATTTT. Its translation: CASSQLAGLDTQYF.

To note about this clone: This same CDR3 is encoded by further DNA sequences in the sample. The rearrangement uses TRBV5-1 and TRBJ2-3; 7 bases fit TRBD2. J was trimmed by 2 bases and V by 0 bases; bases with no gene match: 6. CDR3 size: 16 residues. CDR1 is SGHRS, CDR2 YFSETQ, per germline. CDR3 bases: TGCGCCAGCAGCTTGGCCGCTAGCGGTACCACAGATACGCAGTATTTT. Translating it yields CASSLAASGTTDTQYF.

DNA of the CDR3: TGTGCCAGCAGCCTTAGGACGGGGAACAATCAGCCCCAGCATTTT. Its protein is CASSLRTGNNQPQHF. V and J are TRBV7-8 and TRBJ1-5; D uncertain. CDR1 SGHVS and CDR2 FQNEAQ come from the germline V gene. CDR3 length: 15 amino acids. The germline V and J ends were trimmed by 5 bases and 3 bases, with 14 bases remaining between them.

V gene TRBV27 combines with J gene TRBJ2-1; 8 bases match TRBD1. Trimming took 2 bases from V and 10 from J; bases not matched to a gene: 4. This CDR3 is built from 13 residues. CDR1 and CDR2 (germline): MNHEY, SMNVEV (reference sequence). The CDR3 protein is CASSLTGGWEQFF. CDR3 sequence (DNA): TGTGCCAGCAGTTTAACAGGGGGGTGGGAGCAGTTCTTC.

The V and J genes are TRBV19 and TRBJ1-2, with D possibly matching TRBD1 (6 bases). The CDR3 length is 13 residues. Per germline, CDR1 LNHDA and CDR2 SQIVND (reference sequence). The ends were cut back, 4 bases at V and 4 bases at J, with 10 bases in the middle. The CDR3 sequence is CASSRDRLYGYTF. CDR3 nucleotide sequence: TGTGCCAGTAGTAGAGACAGGCTCTATGGCTACACCTTC.

The rearrangement uses TRBV7-9 and TRBJ2-5; D is possibly TRBD1 (5 bases). This CDR3 spans 15 amino acids. CDR1 SEHNR and CDR2 FQNEAQ come from the germline V gene (reference sequence). Trimming took off 1 base at V and 1 base at J, with 10 bases between the two ends. The CDR3 reads CASSLGDSLQETQYF. The CDR3 region has the DNA TGTGCCAGCAGCTTAGGTGACAGTCTCCAAGAGACCCAGTACTTC.

This clone was counted a single time. This chain uses TRBV9 with TRBJ2-1; D ambiguous. The CDR3 loop spans 12 amino acids. Per germline, CDR1 SGDLS and CDR2 YYNGEE. V lost 3 bases, J lost 10 bases, and 11 bases lay in between. In DNA form, the CDR3 reads TGTGCCAGCAGCGCCAGGTTTGGCGAGCAGTTCTTC. Translated, it gives CASSARFGEQFF.

In DNA, the CDR3 is TGTGCCAGCAGCCAACAGGGTTGGGCCCTCCACTTT. Encoded protein: CASSQQGWALHF. The gene calls are TRBV14 and TRBJ1-6; D may be TRBD1 (5 bases). Germline CDR1 reads SGHDN; CDR2 reads FVKESK. The length of the CDR3 is 12 residues. With 2 bases removed from V and 14 bases from J, the gap between germline ends came to 10 bases. Combining the CDR3 with reference TRBV14 and TRBJ1-6 gives the whole variable domain EAGVTQFPSHSVIEKGQTVTLRCDPISGHDNLYWYRRVMGKEIKFLLHFVKESKQDESGMPNNRFLAERTGGTYSTLKVQPAELEDSGVYFCASSQQGWALHFGNGTRLTVT.

This clone came up once. The chain links TRBV19 to TRBJ1-4; a possible D gene is TRBD1 (6 bases). Germline V CDR1 and CDR2: LNHDA, SQIVND (reference sequence). Trimming stripped 5 bases from V and 16 bases from J, with 26 bases between. The CDR3 totals 15 residues. The CDR3 is CASSLRTDRNTIEFF. The DNA for the CDR3 is TGTGCCAGTAGTCTACGGACAGACCGTAACACGATCGAGTTTTTT.

The chain has TRBV21-1 and TRBJ1-1; TRBD1, as called in the table, went unchecked against the DNA. TRBV21-1 is noted as a pseudogene. The CDR3 runs to 11 residues. For the CDR3, the DNA is TGTGCCCGCGGACAGGGCACTGAAGCTTTCTTT. Protein sequence: CARGQGTEAFF.

This clone was detected only once. The chain has TRBV19 and TRBJ2-3, with a weak D call TRBD1 (6 bases). Per germline, CDR1 LNHDA and CDR2 SQIVND (reference sequence). Between the trimmed V and J ends, which lost 0 bases and 4 bases, there was a span of 8 bases. CDR3 size: 14 residues. The chain's CDR3 is CASSIETGSDTQYF. In DNA, the CDR3 is TGTGCCAGTAGTATAGAAACAGGGTCAGATACGCAGTATTTT.